This T cell receptor (beta chain) emerged from a study of shared clonotypes between healthy human individuals. On the study more broadly: Researchers assigned three CD4 naive, three CD4 memory, two CD8 naive and one CD8 memory plate to each donor. Study-level results: Sampling used blood alone; tissue repertoires probably differ.

CDR1 and CDR2 from the germline V gene are MGHRA and YSYEKL. V gave up 2 bases and J gave up 3 bases, with 10 bases separating them. The CDR3 runs to 14 residues. The study separated CD4+ cells into CD45RA+ naive and CD45RA-negative memory subsets. To note about this clone: The antigen is not known.

Profiling relied on immunoSEQ multiplex PCR, and the TCRdb table lists in-frame clones only, not all of them. The sample consists of roughly 2.5 million clones, 85% to 95% of them appearing once. The material sequenced was naive CD4+ T cells sorted from blood. Subset specified: CD45RA+ positively selected. The origin of this receptor is a man younger than 35 in good health. This chain joins TRBV4-1 and TRBJ2-5; D is unclear. The CDR3 DNA follows: TGCGCCAGCAGCCAACCAATGGTGGAAGAGACCCAGTACTTC. It yields the protein CASSQPMVEETQYF.